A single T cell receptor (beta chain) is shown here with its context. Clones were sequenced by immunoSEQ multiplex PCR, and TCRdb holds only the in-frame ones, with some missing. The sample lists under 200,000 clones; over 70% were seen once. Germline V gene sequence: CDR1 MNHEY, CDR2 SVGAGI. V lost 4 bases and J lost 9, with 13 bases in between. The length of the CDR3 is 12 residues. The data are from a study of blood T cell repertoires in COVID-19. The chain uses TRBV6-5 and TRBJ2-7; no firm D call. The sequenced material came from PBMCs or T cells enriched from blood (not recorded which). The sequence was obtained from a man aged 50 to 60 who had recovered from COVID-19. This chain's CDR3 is CASSSLDNAQYF. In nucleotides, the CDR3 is TGTGCCAGCAGTTCGCTCGACAATGCGCAGTACTTC.